This entry concerns a single TCR beta chain. What it recognizes is unknown. Full-length variable regions came from constant-region reverse primers plus semi-nested Nested Universal Primer A PCR. From the 5' RACE reads, TCRdb called clonotypes with MiXCR, one entry per CDR3 protein. The data show fewer than 75,000 distinct CDR3 sequences, with roughly 28% seen just once and approximately 2.2% held by the top ten. With 1 base removed from V and 5 bases from J, the gap between germline ends came to 12 bases. The germline gives CDR1 DFQATT, CDR2 SNEGSKA (reference sequence). This CDR3 region has 14 residues. Treg sorting used a CD4+CD25+CD127-/low gate. Study-wide findings and caveats: The TCR gene usage of tumor memory CD4+ T cells clustered together with blood and lymph node memory CD4+ cells and with lymph node naive CD4+ cells. The larger cohort examined one V-J beta rearrangement, not whole repertoires. Tumor-infiltrating Treg TCR alpha and beta sequences overlapped most with tumor naive CD4+ T cells, then blood naive.

The sample consisted of tumor-infiltrating Tregs sorted from the breast tumor. V is TRBV20-1 and J is TRBJ2-1; D might be TRBD2 (5 bases). The source is a female donor with breast cancer. The chain's CDR3 is CSARGGYNNNEQFF. CDR3 coding DNA: TGCAGTGCTAGAGGCGGGTATAATAACAATGAGCAGTTCTTC.